These 14 T cell receptor beta chains were all obtained from the same sample, sequenced in a study of blood T cells in healthy people across ages. A J-beta primer mix and a sample-barcoded 5' primer were used in a second PCR of roughly 7 to 12 cycles. TCRdb processed the 5' RACE reads anew with MiXCR; each CDR3 protein has one entry. The sample contains around 800,000 distinct CDR3 sequences, roughly 44% of which appear only once. Material for sequencing was blood. The receptor source for this set is a man in his sixties in good health.

This sequence joins TRBV4-1 and TRBJ2-5; TRBD2 aligns across 8 bases. Germline V gene data show CDR1 as MGHRA and CDR2 as YSYEKL. The CDR3 loop spans 15 amino acids. V was clipped by 4 bases and J by 5 bases; unmatched bases: 9. CDR3 sequence: CASSPRSGGGETQYF. The CDR3 coding sequence is TGCGCCAGCAGCCCCCGAAGCGGGGGTGGTGAGACCCAGTACTTC.

The CDR3 coding sequence is TGTGCCAGCAGTAACCCAGGGGGCGCATCCTATAATTCACCCCTCCACTTT. It translates to CASSNPGGASYNSPLHF. This chain joins TRBV6-5 and TRBJ1-6, with TRBD1 matching 8 bases. Per the germline V gene, CDR1 is MNHEY and CDR2 is SVGAGI. V shed 5 bases, J shed 1 base, and the junction held 7 bases outside the gene matches. The CDR3 spans 17 residues.

The chain is built from TRBV7-3 and TRBJ2-1; tentatively, D is TRBD2 (5 bases). Trimming stripped 5 bases from V and 7 bases from J, with 9 bases between. Germline lookup yields CDR1 SGHTA and CDR2 FQGTGA. The CDR3 consists of 12 residues. In nucleotides, the CDR3 is TGTGCCAGCAGCCCCGGGATAAATGAGCAGTTCTTC. This sequence encodes CASSPGINEQFF.

This clonotype has more than one count but fewer than ten. The CDR3 coding sequence is TGTGCCAGCAGCGTAGCTGGTGGGGTCGTCTACGAGCAGTACTTC. The encoded protein is CASSVAGGVVYEQYF. The rearrangement uses TRBV9 and TRBJ2-7; no reliable D call. Germline lookup yields CDR1 SGDLS and CDR2 YYNGEE. The CDR3 is made up of 15 amino acids. Deletions cut 0 bases from V and 3 bases from J, with 13 bases between.

There are a few counts of this clonotype. The chain joins TRBV20-1 to TRBJ2-3, with 7 nucleotides matching TRBD1. This CDR3 region has 15 residues. Germline V lookup: CDR1 DFQATT, CDR2 SNEGSKA (reference sequence). The trim removed 0 bases at V and 0 bases at J, leaving 3 bases unmatched. The CDR3 DNA sequence: TGCAGTGCTAGAGATGGACAGGCGAGCACAGATACGCAGTATTTT. Amino acids: CSARDGQASTDTQYF.

The sample holds a few counts of this clonotype. The J gene is TRBJ2-4, the V gene TRBV11-2, with 11 bases fitting TRBD2. The V and J ends lost 1 base and 9 bases, in that order; junction bases with no gene match: 11. The length of the CDR3 is 17 residues. Germline CDR1 SGHAT, CDR2 FQNNGV. Here the CDR3 reads CASSLGPTTSGDSIQYF. In nucleotides, the CDR3 is TGTGCCAGCAGCTTAGGCCCTACGACTAGCGGGGATAGCATTCAGTACTTC.

V gene TRBV12-3 or TRBV12-4 combines with J gene TRBJ2-1; 11 bases are shared with TRBD1. With 4 bases clipped from V and 9 bases from J, the junction kept 8 bases outside the gene matches. CDR3 size: 15 residues. CDR3 region: CASSWMDRGPGEQFF. The CDR3 coding sequence is TGTGCCAGCAGTTGGATGGACAGGGGGCCCGGTGAGCAGTTCTTC.

The gene calls are TRBV30 and TRBJ2-2; no clear D gene. The CDR3 runs 13 residues. Germline V gene data show CDR1 as GTSNPN and CDR2 as SVGIG (reference sequence). The V end was cut by 0 bases, the J end by 6 bases, with 8 bases between. CDR3 sequence reads: CAWSVLISGELFF. For the CDR3, the DNA is TGTGCCTGGAGTGTACTGATCTCCGGGGAGCTGTTTTTT.

J is TRBJ2-4 and V is TRBV30; 10 bases match TRBD1. This CDR3 contains 12 residues. J gave up 4 bases and V 8 bases, and 2 bases lay outside the gene matches. CDR1 is GTSNPN and CDR2 is SVGIG in the germline V gene (reference sequence). The CDR3 here is CAAGQGKNIQYF. The DNA of the CDR3 is TGTGCCGCGGGACAGGGGAAAAACATTCAGTACTTC.

In this sample, this clonotype turned up a few times. The chain has TRBV3-1 and TRBJ2-1; 10 bases are a match to TRBD2. Unmatched junction bases numbered 10, after V lost 4 bases and J lost 7 bases. Germline V gives CDR1 LGHDT, CDR2 YNNKEL (reference sequence). CDR3 length: 16 residues. CDR3 residues: CASSREGAGGGNEQFF. The CDR3 bases are TGTGCCAGCAGCCGTGAAGGAGCGGGGGGGGGAAATGAGCAGTTCTTC.

This chain joins TRBV5-1 and TRBJ2-7; 8 nucleotides line up with TRBD1. Germline CDR1 and CDR2: SGHRS and YFSETQ. The CDR3 has 14 amino acids. After removal of 0 bases from V and 6 bases from J, the junction contained 5 bases not matched to a gene. CDR3 sequence: CASSLGQGQVEQYF. The CDR3 DNA is TGCGCCAGCAGCTTGGGACAGGGGCAGGTCGAGCAGTACTTC.

The rearrangement joins TRBV25-1 to TRBJ2-1; 11 positions agree with TRBD2. Germline CDR1 is MGHDK and CDR2 is SYGVNS. The CDR3 length is 17 residues. Trimming cost V 3 bases and J 5 bases; bases outside gene matches: 9. CDR3 residues: CASSDSSGGALDNEQFF. Written as DNA, the CDR3 is TGTGCCAGCAGTGATAGTAGCGGGGGGGCCCTGGACAATGAGCAGTTCTTC.

This clonotype was observed a few times. The rearrangement uses TRBV27 and TRBJ2-1; a weak D match, TRBD1 (6 bases). Germline V lookup: CDR1 MNHEY, CDR2 SMNVEV (reference sequence). This CDR3 has 15 amino acids. V dropped 0 bases and J dropped 10 bases, with 16 bases sitting between them. The CDR3 region is CASSLSGASFSEQFF. In DNA form, the CDR3 reads TGTGCCAGCAGTTTATCGGGGGCCTCTTTTTCCGAGCAGTTCTTC.

This clonotype was seen more than once but under ten times. The J gene is TRBJ1-5, the V gene TRBV4-3; TRBD1 matches 8 bases. This CDR3 has 16 residues. The V gene's germline CDR1 is LGHNA and CDR2 YSLEER. Unmatched junction bases numbered 8, after V lost 0 bases and J lost 7 bases. The CDR3 protein is CASSQDLGQVNQPQHF. In nucleotides, the CDR3 is TGCGCCAGCAGCCAAGATTTGGGACAGGTGAACCAGCCCCAGCATTTT.